This is a list of T cell receptor beta chains from one sample in a study of long-term antiretroviral therapy in people with HIV. Using immunoSEQ multiplex PCR, the repertoire was profiled, and TCRdb retains in-frame clones only, with some absent. The sample gives over 20,000 clones, about 82% of which show up once; 12% is in the top ten. The specimen was unsorted PBMCs, collected 1.6 years after starting antiretroviral therapy. These receptors came from a man aged 40-55 years with HIV. Both conserved end residues are part of each CDR3. Fields, in order: clone size, J gene, V gene, D gene, CDR3 DNA, CDR3 protein. D genes are given only for firm matches. Rows give clone size only sometimes, using once, few, many, or a class for an expanded clone.

.	TRBJ2-5	TRBV5-6	TRBD1	TGTGCCAGCAGCTTGGGACAGGGTGTGGAGACCCAGTACTTC	CASSLGQGVETQYF
.	TRBJ1-2	TRBV30	.	TGTGCCCTGAGGCGGACGGCCGACGCCTCGGGGTATGGCTACACCTTC	CALRRTADASGYGYTF
once	TRBJ1-3	TRBV6-5	.	TGTGCCAGCAGTTACTCGAGGGTACACTCTGGAAACACCATATATTTT	CASSYSRVHSGNTIYF
.	TRBJ2-7	TRBV6-5	TRBD1	TGTGCCAGCAGTTTTACCCGGGACAGTTCCTACGAGCAGTACTTC	CASSFTRDSSYEQYF
.	TRBJ2-7	TRBV5-1	TRBD2	TGCGCCAGTAGTCGGACTAGCGGATATAACTCCTACGAGCAGTACTTC	CASSRTSGYNSYEQYF
.	TRBJ2-7	TRBV28	TRBD1	TGTGCCAGCAGTGCGCCGGGACAGGTGAGCTCCTACGAGCAGTACTTC	CASSAPGQVSSYEQYF
.	TRBJ2-7	TRBV4-1	.	TGCGCCAGCAGCCAAGTTAGGACAGAGGCCTACGAGCAGTACTTC	CASSQVRTEAYEQYF
.	TRBJ1-2	TRBV5-1	.	TGCGCCAGCAGCCAGGGCACGACGGATAACTATGGCTACACCTTC	CASSQGTTDNYGYTF
.	TRBJ1-2	TRBV14	.	TGTGCCAGCAGCCAAGATCAGGGCTTCAGGCCTAACTATGGCTACACCTTC	CASSQDQGFRPNYGYTF
.	TRBJ2-7	TRBV29-1	.	TGCAGCGTTGAAGATCGCCAAGGGGGTAGCGAGCAGTACTTC	CSVEDRQGGSEQYF
.	TRBJ2-1	TRBV30	.	TGTGCCTGGAGTGGTGGGACTGGGTACTACAATGAGCAGTTCTTC	CAWSGGTGYYNEQFF
.	TRBJ2-1	TRBV14	TRBD2	TGTGCCAGCAGCCAAGTTGGATCGAGCGGGGGGCATTTCAATGAGCAGTTCTTC	CASSQVGSSGGHFNEQFF
.	TRBJ2-2	TRBV6-1	.	TGTGCCAGCAGTGCCCAGGGTAGGGACGGCTCCGGGGAGCTGTTTTTT	CASSAQGRDGSGELFF
.	TRBJ2-7	TRBV7-9	.	TGTGCCAGCAGCGCACAGGGTTACGAGCAGTACTTC	CASSAQGYEQYF
.	TRBJ2-1	TRBV19	TRBD1	TGTGCCAGCCAGGAGGACAGGGTGGGTAACAATGAGCAGTTCTTC	CASQEDRVGNNEQFF
.	TRBJ2-1	TRBV7-8	TRBD1	TGTGCCAGCAGCTCTCCATTCGGGCAGGGGGCCGGTGAGCAGTTCTTC	CASSSPFGQGAGEQFF
.	TRBJ2-7	TRBV7-3	.	TGTGCCAGCAGCTTAGGCCCGGGAGAGCTCGAGCAGTACTTC	CASSLGPGELEQYF
once	TRBJ2-7	TRBV6-1	TRBD1	TGTGCCAGTCGACAGGGGCCCTCCTACGAGCAGTACTTC	CASRQGPSYEQYF
.	TRBJ2-5	TRBV7-9	.	TGTGCCAGCAGCTTAGCGCGGGGTATCAGGGGAGAGACCCAGTACTTC	CASSLARGIRGETQYF
.	TRBJ1-1	TRBV30	TRBD1	TGTGCCTGGAGTGAGACAGGGCAAGGTGAAGCTTTCTTT	CAWSETGQGEAFF
.	TRBJ1-1	TRBV6-6	.	TGTGCCAGCAGTTCCCAGTTGGGGGCGAACACTGAAGCTTTCTTT	CASSSQLGANTEAFF
.	TRBJ1-5	TRBV18	.	TGTGCCAGCTCTCCCTCCACATCGGAGCCCCAGCATTTT	CASSPSTSEPQHF
.	TRBJ2-7	TRBV5-6	TRBD1	TGTGCCAGCAGCTTGGGACAGGGGGTTTACGAGCAGTACTTC	CASSLGQGVYEQYF
.	TRBJ1-2	TRBV25-1	.	TGTGCCAGCAGTGAAAATAAGGACGGGGTGGGCTACACCTTC	CASSENKDGVGYTF
.	TRBJ1-1	TRBV7-6	.	TGTGCCAGCAGCTTAGGTTCCGGGATGGGCCGGACTGAAGCTTTCTTT	CASSLGSGMGRTEAFF
.	TRBJ2-7	TRBV7-9	TRBD1	TGTGCCAGCAGCCAGGACAGGGTGGAGCAGTACTTC	CASSQDRVEQYF
.	TRBJ1-1	TRBV28	TRBD1	TGTGCCAGCAGTACCACAGGGGTCGTTGCTTTCTTT	CASSTTGVVAFF
.	TRBJ2-6	TRBV19	.	TGTGCCAGTAGTACTGGGGCCAACGTCCTGACTTTC	CASSTGANVLTF
.	TRBJ1-1	TRBV6-5	TRBD1	TGTGCCAGCAGGGCCCCGGGACAGGATGACACTGAAGCTTTCTTT	CASRAPGQDDTEAFF
.	TRBJ2-1	TRBV6-1	TRBD1	TGTGCCAGCAGTGCTGGGACAGGGGCAAGGTTCAATGAGCAGTTCTTC	CASSAGTGARFNEQFF
.	TRBJ2-1	TRBV13	TRBD2	TGTGCCAGCAGCTCTCGACAGGCTAGCGGGGCAGGTGAGCAGTTCTTC	CASSSRQASGAGEQFF
.	TRBJ2-7	TRBV10-1	TRBD2	TGCGCCAGCATTGGACTAGCGGGAGAGTACTTC	CASIGLAGEYF
.	TRBJ2-1	TRBV5-6	TRBD2	TGTGCCAGCAGGCCTAGCGGATACAATGAGCAGTTCTTC	CASRPSGYNEQFF
.	TRBJ1-1	TRBV7-3	.	TGTGCCAGCAGCTCCCTAGGGAACACTGAAGCTTTCTTT	CASSSLGNTEAFF
.	TRBJ2-7	TRBV5-5	TRBD2	TGTGCCAGCAGCTATTCGGGGGGGAGGTACGAGCAGTACTTC	CASSYSGGRYEQYF
.	TRBJ2-2	TRBV15	TRBD1	TGTGCCACCAGCAGAGATTGGGAGACAGGGGGGACGGGCACCGGGGAGCTGTTTTTT	CATSRDWETGGTGTGELFF
.	TRBJ2-2	TRBV4-2	TRBD2	TGTGCCAGCAGCCAAGGACTAGCGGGAGTGACCGGGGAGCTGTTTTTT	CASSQGLAGVTGELFF
.	TRBJ2-1	TRBV11-2	.	TGTGCCAGCAACTCCTTTCTAGTTAGTGAGCAGTTCTTC	CASNSFLVSEQFF
.	TRBJ1-2	TRBV6-5	.	TGTGCCAGCACCACGGAACCGAATGCCCCTTCACGGACCTTC	CASTTEPNAPSRTF
.	TRBJ2-5	TRBV5-1	TRBD1	TGCGCCAGCAGCTTGCCGACCGGGACAGGGCAAGAGACCCAGTACTTC	CASSLPTGTGQETQYF
.	TRBJ1-6	TRBV6-5	.	TGTGCCAGCAGTTACAGCAGAAAAAATTCACCCCTCCACTTT	CASSYSRKNSPLHF
once	TRBJ2-1	TRBV27	.	TGTGCCAGCAGCGGATCGGTCCCTTCCTACAATGAGCAGTTCTTC	CASSGSVPSYNEQFF
.	TRBJ1-2	TRBV5-1	TRBD1	TGCGCCAGCAGCTTGGAGACAGGGATAAGGCAGAACTATGGCTACACCTTC	CASSLETGIRQNYGYTF
.	TRBJ2-5	TRBV5-1	TRBD1	TGCGCCAGCAGTACCGGGACAGGGCGGGAGACCCAGTACTTC	CASSTGTGRETQYF
.	TRBJ2-7	TRBV28	TRBD1	TGTGCCAGCTCAGGGACAGCGAGCTCCTACGAGCAGTACTTC	CASSGTASSYEQYF
.	TRBJ2-1	TRBV30	TRBD2	TGTGCCTGGAGCCCGAAGGGACTAGCGGGGGTGGCCTTCTCCTACAATGAGCAGTTCTTC	CAWSPKGLAGVAFSYNEQFF
.	TRBJ1-2	TRBV4-2	.	TGTGCCAGCAGCCAAGACGAGGGGCGAGTCTATGGCTACACCTTC	CASSQDEGRVYGYTF
.	TRBJ2-1	TRBV12-5	.	TGTGCTAGTGGTTTGCCCCCAGGGGTTGAGCAGTTCTTC	CASGLPPGVEQFF
.	TRBJ2-1	TRBV29-1	TRBD1	TGCAGCGTTGAGGGGGGACAGGGGGCCAATGAGCAGTTCTTC	CSVEGGQGANEQFF
.	TRBJ1-4	TRBV5-6	.	TGTGCCAGCAGCATGATCGCAACTAATGAAAAACTGTTTTTT	CASSMIATNEKLFF
.	TRBJ2-2	TRBV19	.	TGTGCCAGTAGTATAGGGCGGACTCCCACCGGGGAGCTGTTTTTT	CASSIGRTPTGELFF
.	TRBJ1-5	TRBV6-1	.	TGTGCCAGCAGTCTCACAGGGATCGTTAATCAGCCCCAGCATTTT	CASSLTGIVNQPQHF
.	TRBJ2-5	TRBV2	.	TGTGCCAGCAGTGACGGGACACGGGACCTAGAGACCCAGTACTTC	CASSDGTRDLETQYF
.	TRBJ1-4	TRBV7-9	.	TGTGCCATATCGGCTGCAACTAATGAAAAACTGTTTTTT	CAISAATNEKLFF
.	TRBJ2-2	TRBV6-1	.	TGTGCCAGCAGTGAGTTGGGCAGTGGGGAGCTGTTTTTT	CASSELGSGELFF